The clone carrying this TCR beta chain is deemed medium-sized. Its antigen is not known. The sample comes from a study of T cells in localized non-small cell lung cancer. Study-level findings and limits: Sequencing, confined to only one tumor region, leaves heterogeneity possible. The greatest T cell clonality was found in uninvolved adjacent lung (higher than in tumor). Among the top 100 tumor clones, a median approximately 55 appeared in adjacent lung.

The CDR3 is 17 amino acids. Germline-derived CDR1 and CDR2 are SGHNT and YENEEA. Deletions cut 2 bases from V and 3 bases from J, with 17 bases between. Produced via immunoSEQ multiplex PCR; TCRdb's table is partial and in-frame only. The sample yields around 1,500 clones, about a quarter seen once. The chain is built from TRBV11-3 and TRBJ2-1; D is possibly TRBD2 (6 bases). Specimen: lung tumor tissue, collected before any cancer treatment. The clonotype comes from a man between 40 and 69 years old with stage I lung adenocarcinoma. CDR3 nucleotide sequence: TGTGCCAGCAGCTTAAGAGGCGGGGATGGGGGCTACAATGAGCAGTTCTTC. Protein sequence: CASSLRGGDGGYNEQFF. The whole variable domain, remainder taken from reference TRBV11-3 and TRBJ2-1, is EAGVVQSPRYKIIEKKQPVAFWCNPISGHNTLYWYLQNLGQGPELLIRYENEEAVDDSQLPKDRFSAERLKGVDSTLKIQPAELGDSAVYLCASSLRGGDGGYNEQFFGPGTRLTVL.